This T cell receptor (beta chain) was sequenced in a study of OX40 agonist ivuxolimab in advanced cancers. Method: immunoSEQ multiplex PCR; TCRdb's copy keeps in-frame clones and lacks some. The sample holds fewer than 20,000 clones, 70% to 90% seen once. CDR3 size: 14 residues. Per germline, CDR1 SGHDT and CDR2 YYEEEE. The origin of this receptor is an adult with an advanced solid tumor such as melanoma, head and neck, liver or kidney cancer. Sequencing used CD4+ or CD8+ T cells sorted from blood, obtained in a trial of the OX40 agonist ivuxolimab. V gene TRBV5-6 combines with J gene TRBJ2-5, with TRBD1 identical over 7 bases. The J call may not be correct, given that the DNA end is closer to TRBJ2-7. The CDR3 sequence is CASSHRPGGYEQYF. CDR3 sequence (DNA): TGTGCCAGCAGCCACCGCCCAGGGGGTTACGAGCAGTACTTC.